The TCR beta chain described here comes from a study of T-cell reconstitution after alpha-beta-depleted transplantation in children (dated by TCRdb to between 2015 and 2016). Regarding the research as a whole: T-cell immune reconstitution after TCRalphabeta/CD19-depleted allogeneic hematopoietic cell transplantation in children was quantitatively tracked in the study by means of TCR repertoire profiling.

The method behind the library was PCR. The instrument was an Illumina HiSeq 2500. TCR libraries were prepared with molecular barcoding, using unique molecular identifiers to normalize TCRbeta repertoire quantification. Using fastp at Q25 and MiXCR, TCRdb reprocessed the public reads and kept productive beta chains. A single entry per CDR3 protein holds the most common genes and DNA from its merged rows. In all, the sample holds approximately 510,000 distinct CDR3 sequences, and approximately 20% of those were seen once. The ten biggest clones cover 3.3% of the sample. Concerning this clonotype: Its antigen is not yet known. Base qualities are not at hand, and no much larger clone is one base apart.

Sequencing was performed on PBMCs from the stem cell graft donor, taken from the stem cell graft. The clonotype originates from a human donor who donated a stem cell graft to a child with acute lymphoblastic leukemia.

This receptor has the CDR3 CASSRAVSGTEAFF. The nucleotide sequence reads as follows: TGCGCCAGCAGCCGAGCGGTGTCGGGCACTGAAGCTTTCTTT. Recombination linked TRBV4-1 to TRBJ1-1; there is no confident call for the D gene. The germline V gene encodes CDR1 MGHRA and CDR2 YSYEKL. The CDR3 numbers 14 residues from cysteine through phenylalanine. The sequence is cut down to CDR3 DNA, 42 bases in frame from base 1. The junction shows trimming of 4 bases on V and 4 bases on J, plus 13 bases between the germline ends.